One and the same sample provided the 7 T cell receptor beta chains below, sequenced in a study of blood T cell repertoires in COVID-19. Sequencing was performed with immunoSEQ multiplex PCR; in TCRdb, only in-frame clones are kept and a portion is missing. This sample carries 330,000 or so clones, roughly 90% of them seen once, and the ten largest clones take 3% to 4%. The sample comprised peripheral blood. These receptor sequences come from a woman aged 60 to 75 with COVID-19, enrolled during active disease.

The gene calls are TRBV6-6 and TRBJ1-2; weak D call: TRBD1 (6 bases). Germline V gene data show CDR1 as MNHNY and CDR2 as SVGAGI (reference sequence). Trimming pared 5 bases from V and 8 bases from J, leaving 18 bases between. The CDR3 totals 14 residues. CDR3 loop: CASSDTQGNRGYTF. CDR3 in DNA: TGTGCCAGCAGTGATACGCAGGGGAATAGGGGCTACACCTTC.

Note on this clone: This specimen includes other DNA sequences encoding the same CDR3. The V call is TRBV7-9, the J call TRBJ2-3; D is uncertain. The CDR3 runs to 12 residues. Germline CDR1 reads SEHNR; CDR2 reads FQNEAQ (reference sequence). Trimming took off 4 bases at V and 0 bases at J, with 2 bases between the two ends. The CDR3 spells CASSSSTDTQYF. The DNA for the CDR3 is TGTGCCAGCAGCTCAAGCACAGATACGCAGTATTTT.

The rearrangement uses TRBV24-1 and TRBJ2-7; D is perhaps TRBD1 (5 bases). CDR3 length: 11 residues. V dropped 12 bases and J dropped 5 bases, with 13 bases sitting between them. Germline CDR1 reads KGHDR; CDR2 reads SFDVKD. CDR3 nucleotides: TGTGCCGGACCGCGGACACACGAGCAGTACTTC. Translation: CAGPRTHEQYF.

The chain recombines TRBV7-9 with TRBJ1-5; the match to TRBD1 covers 9 bases. This CDR3 is built from 17 residues. V shed 5 bases and J 5 bases; nucleotides not matched to a gene: 13. Germline lookup yields CDR1 SEHNR and CDR2 FQNEAQ (reference sequence). CDR3 region: CASSPIDAYRGHQPQHF. CDR3 DNA sequence: TGTGCCAGCAGCCCAATAGACGCGTACAGGGGGCATCAGCCCCAGCATTTT.

The chain recombines TRBV3-1 (or the pseudogene TRBV3-2) with TRBJ2-3; possible D gene TRBD1, 5 bases. This CDR3 contains 14 residues. Germline V gene sequence: CDR1 LGHDT, CDR2 YNNKEL (reference sequence). The V and J ends lost 0 bases and 4 bases respectively, with 8 bases between them. CDR3 coding DNA: TGTGCCAGCAGCCAAGATAGCAGGGCAGATACGCAGTATTTT. Its translation: CASSQDSRADTQYF.

J is TRBJ2-5 and V is TRBV29-1; 9 positions agree with TRBD1. Germline V gene sequence: CDR1 SQVTM, CDR2 ANQGSEA. The CDR3 extends over 12 amino acids. With V trimmed by 6 bases and J by 5 bases, 4 bases remained unmatched. CDR3: CSVQGAGETQYF. CDR3 DNA: TGCAGCGTACAGGGGGCCGGGGAGACCCAGTACTTC.

This chain connects TRBV28 to TRBJ1-5, with TRBD1 identical over 7 bases. The ends lost 4 bases at V and 0 bases at J; junction bases unmatched: 9. The CDR3 contains 17 residues. Germline CDR1 and CDR2: MDHEN and SYDVKM. CDR3 protein: CASSSTGLLYSNQPQHF. The CDR3 DNA is TGTGCCAGCAGTTCGACAGGGTTACTTTATAGCAATCAGCCCCAGCATTTT.